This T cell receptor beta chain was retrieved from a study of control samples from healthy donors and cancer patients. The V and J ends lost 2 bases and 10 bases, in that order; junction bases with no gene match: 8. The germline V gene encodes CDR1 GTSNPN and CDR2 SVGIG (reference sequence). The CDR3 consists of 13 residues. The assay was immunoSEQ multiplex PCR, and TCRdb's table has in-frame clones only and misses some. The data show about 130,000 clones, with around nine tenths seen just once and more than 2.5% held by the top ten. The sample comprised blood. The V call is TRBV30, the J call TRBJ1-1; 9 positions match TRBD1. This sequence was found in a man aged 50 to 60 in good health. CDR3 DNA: TGTGCCTGGAGTCCGGGACAGGGTCGGTCAGCTTTCTTT. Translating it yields CAWSPGQGRSAFF. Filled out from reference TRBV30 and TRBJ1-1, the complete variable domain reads SQTIHQWPATLVQPVGSPLSLECTVEGTSNPNLYWYRQAAGRGLQLLFYSVGIGQISSEVPQNLSASRPQDRQFILSSKKLLLSDSGFYLCAWSPGQGRSAFFGQGTRLTVV.